This T cell receptor beta chain is from a study of cytomegalovirus exposure and HLA in healthy donors. At the level of the study: Of all 400 or so donors who were genotyped, roughly 81% belonged to the Caucasian-associated ancestry cluster. Study conclusions and caveats: The dataset shows that most TCR sequences were rare, while some public TCRs occurred in many donors. DRB1 had the most TCR associations and HLA-C the fewest, a later analysis found, with rates varying by HLA locus. Most of the CMV-associated TCR beta chains (in a later analysis) appeared to be HLA-restricted.

60 Vbeta and 13 Jbeta primers were used in PCR. TCRdb's copy holds only in-frame clones and misses some; the assay was immunoSEQ multiplex PCR. In total, the table holds roughly 190,000 clones. This CDR3 is built from 15 residues. Germline CDR1 SGHRS, CDR2 YFSETQ. Trimming removed 3 bases from V and 0 bases from J; junction bases left unmatched: 4. Remarks on this clone: Its antigen is not known.

The chain uses TRBV5-1 and TRBJ2-3, with 7 bases lining up with TRBD1. Sequencing was performed on PBMCs. The TCR originated in a man aged 25-40 years in good health and CMV-seronegative. Here the CDR3 reads CASSYGTASTDTQYF. DNA of the CDR3: TGCGCCAGCAGCTACGGGACAGCTAGCACAGATACGCAGTATTTT.